This T cell receptor (beta chain) stems from a study of cytomegalovirus exposure and HLA in healthy donors. The CDR3 totals 14 residues. Germline CDR1 reads MNHEY; CDR2 reads SVGAGI. Trimming took 0 bases from V and 2 from J, leaving 8 bases between them. To note about this clone: What it binds is unknown.

Findings and limits, study-wide: Common viral pathogens seemed to be connected with several of the most significant clusters, according to a later analysis. Later analysis indicated greater clonal expansion among HLA-associated TCR beta chains than among equally common other chains. In a later analysis, TCR beta V- and J-gene trimming was associated with a missense DCLRE1C variant.

Primers: 60 Vbeta forward and 13 Jbeta reverse. In the study's own analysis: Per a later analysis, the number of unique TCR beta chains was around 80 million, of which roughly 11 million were shared. Assay: immunoSEQ multiplex PCR; the TCRdb copy retains only in-frame clones and omits some. V and J calls and clone size come straight from that table; D and trimming were deduced from the DNA. The sample totals under 100,000 clones. The sample was PBMCs. This sequence originates from a woman in her twenties or thirties in good health and CMV-seronegative. The gene calls are TRBV6-5 and TRBJ2-7, with D uncertain. Written as DNA, the CDR3 is TGTGCCAGCAGTTACTCAGGAGAGCCCTACGAGCAGTACTTC. It is translated as CASSYSGEPYEQYF.